This passage covers 20 T cell receptor beta chains from one sample sequenced in a study of OX40 agonist ivuxolimab in advanced cancers. Profiling relied on immunoSEQ multiplex PCR, and the TCRdb table lists in-frame clones only, not all of them. The sample has about 83,000 clones, 75% to 95% seen once. This material consisted of CD4+ or CD8+ T cells sorted from blood, taken in a trial of the OX40 agonist ivuxolimab. These receptors were collected from an adult with an advanced solid tumor such as melanoma, head and neck, liver or kidney cancer.

CDR3 sequence (DNA): TGTGCCAGCAGCCCCCGGTTTGGAGGAAAGAACACCGGGGAGCTGTTTTTT. Protein: CASSPRFGGKNTGELFF. The V and J genes are TRBV11-3 and TRBJ2-2; perhaps TRBD2 as D (5 bases). The CDR3 contains 17 residues. Trimming shortened V by 5 bases and J by 1 base, and 17 bases separated the two germline ends. Germline loops: CDR1 SGHNT, CDR2 YENEEA.

The chain joins TRBV5-3 to TRBJ2-3; D is ambiguous. TRBV5-3 is placed among ORFs of uncertain function. The CDR3 spans 15 residues. V dropped 2 bases and J dropped 1 base, with 11 bases sitting between them. CDR3 nucleotides: TGTGCCAGAAGCTTAGGGAAGAACGGCACAGATACGCAGTATTTT. This encodes CARSLGKNGTDTQYF.

This chain links TRBV19 with TRBJ1-1; 7 bases are shared with TRBD1. Unmatched junction bases numbered 18, after V lost 5 bases and J lost 3 bases. The CDR3 contains 18 residues. Per germline, CDR1 LNHDA and CDR2 SQIVND (reference sequence). CDR3 amino acids: CASSLRQGRFQEDTEAFF. CDR3 nucleotide sequence: TGTGCCAGTAGTCTGCGACAGGGTAGGTTTCAGGAGGACACTGAAGCTTTCTTT.

J is TRBJ1-2 and V is TRBV7-9; 9 bases line up with TRBD1. Germline CDR1 is SEHNR and CDR2 is FQNEAQ (reference sequence). This CDR3 contains 15 residues. J was trimmed by 4 bases and V by 4 bases; bases with no gene match: 7. The CDR3: CASSSTGQGRYGYTF. The DNA of the CDR3 is TGTGCCAGCAGCTCAACCGGACAGGGGCGCTATGGCTACACCTTC. Based on the CDR3 plus reference TRBV7-9 and TRBJ1-2, the full variable domain is DTGVSQNPRHKITKRGQNVTFRCDPISEHNRLYWYRQTLGQGPEFLTYFQNEAQLEKSRLLSDRFSAERPKGSFSTLEIQRTEQGDSAMYLCASSSTGQGRYGYTFGSGTRLTVV.

The chain uses TRBV5-4 and TRBJ2-3; tentatively, D is TRBD2 (6 bases). Germline V gives CDR1 SGHNT, CDR2 YYREEE (reference sequence). CDR3 size: 15 residues. V was clipped by 2 bases and J by 3 bases, with 13 bases between them. This CDR3 is CASSLEGGATDTQYF. The CDR3 DNA reads TGTGCCAGCAGCTTAGAGGGAGGAGCTACAGATACGCAGTATTTT.

The rearrangement uses TRBV6-5 and TRBJ2-7; 11 nucleotides line up with TRBD2. Germline CDR1 is MNHEY and CDR2 is SVGAGI. V lost 0 bases to trimming and J lost 3 bases; unmatched junction nucleotides: 4. There are 16 residues in the CDR3. CDR3 nucleotide sequence: TGTGCCAGCAGTTACTCGAGACTAGCGGGGAACTACGAGCAGTACTTC. Translated, it gives CASSYSRLAGNYEQYF.

This clone came up a few times. This chain joins TRBV19 and TRBJ1-2; D is uncertain. There are 14 residues in the CDR3. Germline CDR1 reads LNHDA; CDR2 reads SQIVND (reference sequence). Trimming shortened V by 5 bases and J by 5 bases, and 15 bases separated the two germline ends. The CDR3 sequence is CASSHIGLSYGYTF. The CDR3 region has the DNA TGTGCCAGTAGTCATATTGGGTTATCTTATGGCTACACCTTC.

The chain uses TRBV9 and TRBJ2-5; maybe TRBD1 (5 bases). CDR1 is SGDLS and CDR2 is YYNGEE in the germline V gene. The CDR3 sequence is 16 residues long. V was trimmed by 0 bases and J by 4 bases, leaving 16 bases between them. CDR3: CASSVGTGYQGETQYF. The DNA of the CDR3 is TGTGCCAGCAGCGTAGGTACAGGTTATCAGGGAGAGACCCAGTACTTC.

The sample holds one count of this clone. This sequence joins TRBV30 and TRBJ2-7; D is undetermined. Trimming removed 3 bases from V and 0 bases from J, with 9 bases in between. The germline V gene encodes CDR1 GTSNPN and CDR2 SVGIG (reference sequence). The CDR3 consists of 13 residues. CDR3 region: CAWSDGSSYEQYF. DNA of the CDR3: TGTGCCTGGAGCGACGGCAGCTCCTACGAGCAGTACTTC.

This chain connects TRBV19 to TRBJ1-2, with D perhaps matching TRBD1 (6 bases). Looked up from germline, CDR1 is LNHDA and CDR2 is SQIVND (reference sequence). The length of the CDR3 is 13 residues. The V gene lost 6 bases and the J gene lost 4 bases, with 12 bases spanning the gap. The CDR3 reads CASRFRGAYGYTF. The CDR3, as DNA: TGTGCCAGTAGGTTCAGGGGAGCCTATGGCTACACCTTC.

The chain links TRBV5-5 to TRBJ1-2; D is unresolved. The CDR3 length is 12 residues. From germline, CDR1 is SGHKS and CDR2 YYEKEE (reference sequence). V lost 0 bases and J 5 bases, leaving 5 bases between the germline ends. The CDR3 coding sequence is TGTGCCAGCAGCTTGGAACAGTATGGCTACACCTTC. Its translation is CASSLEQYGYTF.

This chain uses TRBV11-2 with TRBJ2-7; TRBD1 matches at 7 bases. This CDR3 is built from 16 residues. Germline CDR1 SGHAT, CDR2 FQNNGV. V gave up 5 bases and J gave up 0 bases; unmatched junction bases: 10. The CDR3 protein is CASSRSGQPSSYEQYF. In DNA form, the CDR3 reads TGTGCCAGCAGCAGATCGGGACAGCCGAGCTCCTACGAGCAGTACTTC.

The chain links TRBV10-2 to TRBJ1-5, with TRBD1 matching 7 bases. The CDR3 extends over 14 amino acids. Germline trimming cut 0 bases from V and 7 bases from J; bases unmatched to any gene: 3. Germline CDR1 and CDR2: WSHSY and SAAADI. The CDR3 loop is CASSESGGGQPQHF. CDR3 DNA sequence: TGCGCCAGCAGTGAGTCAGGGGGCGGGCAGCCCCAGCATTTT.

The chain links TRBV28 to TRBJ2-5; TRBD1 aligns across 10 bases. Germline V gene lookup returns CDR1 MDHEN and CDR2 SYDVKM. CDR3 length: 14 residues. The junction had 5 bases not matched to a gene; V was cut back by 5 bases and J by 5 bases. In DNA form, the CDR3 reads TGTGCCAGCAGTCAGGACAGGGGGTGGGAGACCCAGTACTTC. Translation gives CASSQDRGWETQYF. The full variable domain, with the rest looked up from reference TRBV28 and TRBJ2-5, is DVKVTQSSRYLVKRTGEKVFLECVQDMDHENMFWYRQDPGLGLRLIYFSYDVKMKEKGDIPEGYSVSREKKERFSLILESASTNQTSMYLCASSQDRGWETQYFGPGTRLLVL.

The chain uses TRBV19 and TRBJ2-1; TRBD2 matches at 10 bases. V lost 5 bases and J lost 2; bases outside the gene matches: 6. CDR3 length equals 16 residues. Germline values: CDR1 LNHDA, CDR2 SQIVND (reference sequence). CDR3 region: CASSPPAGGAYNEQFF. The CDR3 bases are TGTGCCAGTAGTCCCCCAGCGGGGGGGGCCTACAATGAGCAGTTCTTC.

J is TRBJ1-4 and V is TRBV6-1; D perhaps matches TRBD1 (5 bases). CDR1 and CDR2 (germline): MNHNS, SASEGT. V was clipped by 3 bases and J by 4 bases, with 9 bases between them. The CDR3 runs 14 residues. The CDR3 loop is CASSDGGGNEKLFF. CDR3 DNA: TGTGCCAGCAGTGACGGTGGGGGTAATGAAAAACTGTTTTTT.

This chain connects TRBV28 to TRBJ2-7; 7 nucleotides agree with TRBD2. The CDR3 is made up of 13 amino acids. The junction had 5 bases not matched to a gene; V was cut back by 6 bases and J by 3 bases. Per the germline V gene, CDR1 is MDHEN and CDR2 is SYDVKM. The chain's CDR3 is CASRPGGRYEQYF. CDR3 coding DNA: TGTGCCAGCAGGCCGGGGGGACGCTACGAGCAGTACTTC.

Regarding this clone: The same CDR3 can be traced to other DNA sequences in this sample. This chain joins TRBV7-2 and TRBJ1-1; D gene unclear. The CDR3 sequence is 13 residues long. The germline V gene encodes CDR1 SGHTA and CDR2 FQGNSA. Deletions cut 3 bases from V and 1 base from J, with 6 bases between. For the CDR3, the DNA is TGTGCCAGCAGCTTGGTGGAGAACACTGAAGCTTTCTTT. As protein: CASSLVENTEAFF.

V gene TRBV19 combines with J gene TRBJ1-4; D call uncertain. The CDR3 loop spans 13 amino acids. V lost 5 bases and J 4 bases, leaving 8 bases between the germline ends. CDR1 and CDR2 from the germline V gene are LNHDA and SQIVND (reference sequence). The CDR3 loop reads CASSGPGNEKLFF. CDR3 bases: TGTGCCAGTAGTGGCCCGGGTAATGAAAAACTGTTTTTT.

V and J are TRBV25-1 and TRBJ2-3, with D unclear. Trimming took 3 bases from V and 3 from J, leaving 13 bases between them. CDR3 size: 15 residues. Germline V lookup: CDR1 MGHDK, CDR2 SYGVNS. The CDR3, as DNA: TGTGCCAGCAGTGATAGCCCCCCCGCAACAGATACGCAGTATTTT. Protein: CASSDSPPATDTQYF.